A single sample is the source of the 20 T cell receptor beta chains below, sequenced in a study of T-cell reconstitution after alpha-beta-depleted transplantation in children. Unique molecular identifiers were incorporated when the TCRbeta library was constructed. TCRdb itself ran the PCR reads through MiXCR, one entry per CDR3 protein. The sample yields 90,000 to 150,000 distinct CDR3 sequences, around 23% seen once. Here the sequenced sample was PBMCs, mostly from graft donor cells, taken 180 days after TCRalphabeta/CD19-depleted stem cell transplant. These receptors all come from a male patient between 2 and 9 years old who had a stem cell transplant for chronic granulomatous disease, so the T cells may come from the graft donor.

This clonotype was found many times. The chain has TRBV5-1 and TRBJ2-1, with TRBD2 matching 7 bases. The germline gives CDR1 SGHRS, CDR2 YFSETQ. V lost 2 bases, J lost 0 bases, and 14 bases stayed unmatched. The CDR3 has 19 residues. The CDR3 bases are TGCGCCAGCAGCTTAATAGGGCTAGCGGAACCTAGCTCCTACAATGAGCAGTTCTTC. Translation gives CASSLIGLAEPSSYNEQFF.

CDR3 amino acids: CAMSLRAGQETQYF. The CDR3 DNA is TGTGCCATGAGCTTGCGGGCGGGGCAAGAGACCCAGTACTTC. The rearrangement uses TRBV5-3 and TRBJ2-5; possible D gene TRBD2, 6 bases. TRBV5-3 is filed as an ORF, its function uncertain. The ends were cut back, 9 bases at V and 2 bases at J, with 17 bases in the middle. This CDR3 is 14 amino acids long.

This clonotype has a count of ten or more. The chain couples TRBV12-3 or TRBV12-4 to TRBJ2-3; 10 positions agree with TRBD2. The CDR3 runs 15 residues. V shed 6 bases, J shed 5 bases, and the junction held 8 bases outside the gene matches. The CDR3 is CASSISGGQGDTQYF. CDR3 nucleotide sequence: TGTGCCAGCAGCATTAGCGGGGGGCAGGGAGATACGCAGTATTTT.

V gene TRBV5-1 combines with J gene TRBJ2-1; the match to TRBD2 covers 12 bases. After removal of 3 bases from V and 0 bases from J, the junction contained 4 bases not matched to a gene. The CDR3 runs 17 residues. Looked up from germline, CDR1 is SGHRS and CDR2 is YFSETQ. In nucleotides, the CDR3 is TGCGCCAGCAGCTGGGGACTAGCGGGCCGCTCCTACAATGAGCAGTTCTTC. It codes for CASSWGLAGRSYNEQFF.

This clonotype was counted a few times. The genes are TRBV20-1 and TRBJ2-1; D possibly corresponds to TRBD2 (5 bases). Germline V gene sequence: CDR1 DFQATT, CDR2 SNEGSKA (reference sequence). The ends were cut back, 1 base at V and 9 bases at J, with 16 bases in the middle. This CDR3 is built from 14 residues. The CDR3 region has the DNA TGCAGTGCTAGAGTCCAGCTGTCAAGCGGTGAGCAGTTCTTC. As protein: CSARVQLSSGEQFF.

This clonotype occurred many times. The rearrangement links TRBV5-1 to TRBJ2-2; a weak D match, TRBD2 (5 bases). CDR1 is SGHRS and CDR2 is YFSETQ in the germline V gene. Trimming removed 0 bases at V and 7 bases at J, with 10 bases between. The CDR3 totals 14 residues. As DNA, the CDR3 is TGCGCCAGCAGCTTGGACTACGAGGGCGGGGAGCTGTTTTTT. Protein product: CASSLDYEGGELFF.

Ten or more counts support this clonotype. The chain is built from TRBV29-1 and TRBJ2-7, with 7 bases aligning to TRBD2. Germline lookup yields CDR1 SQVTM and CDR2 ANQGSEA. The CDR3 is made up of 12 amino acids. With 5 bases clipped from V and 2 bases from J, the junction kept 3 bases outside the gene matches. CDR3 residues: CSVSTSAYEQYF. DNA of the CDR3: TGCAGCGTTTCCACTAGCGCCTACGAGCAGTACTTC.

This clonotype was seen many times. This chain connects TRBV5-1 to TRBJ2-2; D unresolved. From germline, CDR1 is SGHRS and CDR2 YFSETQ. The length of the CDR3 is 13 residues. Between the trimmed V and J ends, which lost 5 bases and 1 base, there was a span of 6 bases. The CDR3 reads CASSPGNTGELFF. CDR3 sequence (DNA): TGCGCCAGCAGTCCAGGGAACACCGGGGAGCTGTTTTTT.

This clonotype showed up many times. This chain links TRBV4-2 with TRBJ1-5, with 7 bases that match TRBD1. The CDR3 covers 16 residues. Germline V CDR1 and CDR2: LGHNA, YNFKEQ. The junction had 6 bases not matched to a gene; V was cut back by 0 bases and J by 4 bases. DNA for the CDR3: TGTGCCAGCAGCCAAGAAGGGGGCCAGTTGAATCAGCCCCAGCATTTT. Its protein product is CASSQEGGQLNQPQHF.

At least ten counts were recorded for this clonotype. As DNA, the CDR3 is TGTGCCAGCAGGGAGGGACAGGGGGTTTACGAGCAGTACTTC. Residues: CASREGQGVYEQYF. The chain is built from TRBV28 and TRBJ2-7; 11 positions match TRBD1. Per the germline V gene, CDR1 is MDHEN and CDR2 is SYDVKM. The CDR3 has 14 amino acids. The junction had 5 bases not matched to a gene; V was cut back by 6 bases and J by 4 bases.

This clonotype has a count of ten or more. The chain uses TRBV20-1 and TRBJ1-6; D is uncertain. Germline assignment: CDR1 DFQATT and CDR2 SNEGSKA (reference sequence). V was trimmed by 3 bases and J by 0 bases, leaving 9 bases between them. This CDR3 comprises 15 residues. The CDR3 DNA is TGCAGTGCTAGGGAGGGTATCTCCTATAATTCACCCCTCCACTTT. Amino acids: CSAREGISYNSPLHF.

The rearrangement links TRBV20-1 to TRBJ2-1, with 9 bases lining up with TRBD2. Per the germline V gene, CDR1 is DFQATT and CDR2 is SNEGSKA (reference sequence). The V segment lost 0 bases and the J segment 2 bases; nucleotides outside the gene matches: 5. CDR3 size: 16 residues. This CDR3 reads CSARDPASGAYNEQFF. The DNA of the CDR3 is TGCAGTGCTAGAGATCCGGCTAGCGGGGCCTACAATGAGCAGTTCTTC.

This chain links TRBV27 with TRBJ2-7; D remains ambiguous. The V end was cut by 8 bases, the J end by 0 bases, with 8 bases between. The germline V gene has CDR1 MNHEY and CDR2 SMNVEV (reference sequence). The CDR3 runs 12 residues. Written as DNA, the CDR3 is TGTGCCAGCGGTAGTGTCTCCTACGAGCAGTACTTC. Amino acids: CASGSVSYEQYF.

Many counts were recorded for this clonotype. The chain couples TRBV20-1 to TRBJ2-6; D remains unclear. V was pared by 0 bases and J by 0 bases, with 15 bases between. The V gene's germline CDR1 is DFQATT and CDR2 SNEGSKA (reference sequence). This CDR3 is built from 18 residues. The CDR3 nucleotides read TGCAGTGCTAGAGATATGAGGCAGACCCACTCTGGGGCCAACGTCCTGACTTTC. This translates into CSARDMRQTHSGANVLTF.

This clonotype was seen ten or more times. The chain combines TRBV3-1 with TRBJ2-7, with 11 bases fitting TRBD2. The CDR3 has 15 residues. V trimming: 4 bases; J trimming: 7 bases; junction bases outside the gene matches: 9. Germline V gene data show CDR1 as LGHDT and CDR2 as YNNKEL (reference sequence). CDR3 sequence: CASSLSGTSGSEQYF. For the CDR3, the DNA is TGTGCCAGCAGCCTCTCCGGGACTAGCGGCTCGGAGCAGTACTTC.

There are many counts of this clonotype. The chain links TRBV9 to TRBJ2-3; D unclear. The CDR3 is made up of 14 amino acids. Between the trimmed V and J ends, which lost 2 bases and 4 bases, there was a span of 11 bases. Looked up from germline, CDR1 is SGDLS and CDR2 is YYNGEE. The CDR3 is CASSVKIGSDTQYF. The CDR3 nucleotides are TGTGCCAGCAGCGTGAAAATAGGGTCAGATACGCAGTATTTT. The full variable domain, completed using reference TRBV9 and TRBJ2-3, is DSGVTQTPKHLITATGQRVTLRCSPRSGDLSVYWYQQSLDQGLQFLIQYYNGEERAKGNILERFSAQQFPDLHSELNLSSLELGDSALYFCASSVKIGSDTQYFGPGTRLTVL.

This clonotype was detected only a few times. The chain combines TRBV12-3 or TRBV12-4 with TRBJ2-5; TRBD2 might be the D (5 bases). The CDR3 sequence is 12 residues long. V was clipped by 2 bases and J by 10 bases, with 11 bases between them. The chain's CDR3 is CASSLPGSIQYF. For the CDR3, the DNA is TGTGCCAGCAGTTTACCGGGGTCAATCCAGTACTTC.

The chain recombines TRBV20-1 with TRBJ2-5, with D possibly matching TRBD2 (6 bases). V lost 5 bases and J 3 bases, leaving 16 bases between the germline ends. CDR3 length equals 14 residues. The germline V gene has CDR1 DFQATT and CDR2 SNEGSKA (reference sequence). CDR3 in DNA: TGCAGTGCTCACGGGAGCAGGGCGGAAGAGACCCAGTACTTC. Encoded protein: CSAHGSRAEETQYF.

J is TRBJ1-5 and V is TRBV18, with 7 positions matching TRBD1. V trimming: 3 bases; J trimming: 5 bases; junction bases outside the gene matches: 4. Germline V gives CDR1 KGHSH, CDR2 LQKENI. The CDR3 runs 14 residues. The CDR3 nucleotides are TGTGCCAGCTCACCGAGGACAGGCGATCAGCCCCAGCATTTT. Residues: CASSPRTGDQPQHF.

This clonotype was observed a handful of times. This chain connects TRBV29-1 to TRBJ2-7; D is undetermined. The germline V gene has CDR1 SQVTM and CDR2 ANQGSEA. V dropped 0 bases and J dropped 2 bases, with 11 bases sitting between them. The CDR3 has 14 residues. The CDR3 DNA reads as TGCAGCGTTGAAGACATGACAACCCCCTACGAGCAGTACTTC. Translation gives CSVEDMTTPYEQYF.